This T cell receptor beta chain was profiled in a study of blood T cell repertoires in COVID-19. Looking at the study overall: The United States, Italy and Spain supplied acute and convalescent COVID-19 samples. From T cells, B-cell-depleted T cells, or PBMCs came the material, which was cDNA or gDNA.

V was shortened by 2 bases and J by 2 bases, with 10 bases between the two germline ends. Germline V CDR1 and CDR2: GTSNPN, SVGIG (reference sequence). CDR3 size: 14 residues. Under the authors' procedure: Nucleated cell number was recorded as an estimate derived from reference gene primer amplification. Some clones are missing from TCRdb's copy, which holds only in-frame ones; the method was immunoSEQ multiplex PCR. V and J calls and clone size are copied from that table; D and trimming were computed from the DNA. Of around 200,000 clones listed, under 90% are singletons. The source is a human donor in a cohort sampled during active COVID-19. The sample consisted of peripheral blood. V is TRBV30 and J is TRBJ1-5; the D gene is possibly TRBD1 (6 bases). The CDR3 sequence is CAWSWGQGNQPQHF. The CDR3 DNA sequence: TGTGCCTGGAGTTGGGGGCAAGGCAATCAGCCCCAGCATTTT.